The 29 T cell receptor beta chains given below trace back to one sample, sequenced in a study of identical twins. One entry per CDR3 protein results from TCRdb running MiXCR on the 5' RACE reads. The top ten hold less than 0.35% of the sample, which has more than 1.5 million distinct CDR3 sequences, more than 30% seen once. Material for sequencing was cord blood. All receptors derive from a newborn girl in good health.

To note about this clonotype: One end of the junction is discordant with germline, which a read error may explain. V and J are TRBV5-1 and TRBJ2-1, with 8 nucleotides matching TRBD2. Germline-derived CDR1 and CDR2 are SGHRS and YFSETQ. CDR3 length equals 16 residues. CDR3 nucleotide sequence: TGCGCCAGCAGCAGGGAAGCGGGGGTCTCCTATAATGAGCAGTTCTTC. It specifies CASSREAGVSYNEQFF.

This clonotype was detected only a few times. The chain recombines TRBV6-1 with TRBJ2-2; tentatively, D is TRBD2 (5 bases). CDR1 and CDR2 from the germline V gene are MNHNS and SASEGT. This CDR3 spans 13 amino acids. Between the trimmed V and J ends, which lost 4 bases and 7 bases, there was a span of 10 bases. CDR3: CASSVEGFGELFF. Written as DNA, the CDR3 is TGTGCCAGCAGTGTTGAGGGATTCGGGGAGCTGTTTTTT.

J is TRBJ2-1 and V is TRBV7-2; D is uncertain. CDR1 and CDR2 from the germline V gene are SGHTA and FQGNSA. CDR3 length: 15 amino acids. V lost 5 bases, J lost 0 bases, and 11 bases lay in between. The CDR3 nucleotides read TGTGCCAGCAGCGCGCATCTCAGCTCCTACAATGAGCAGTTCTTC. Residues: CASSAHLSSYNEQFF. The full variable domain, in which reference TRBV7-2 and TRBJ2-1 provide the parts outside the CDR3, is GAGVSQSPSNKVTEKGKDVELRCDPISGHTALYWYRQSLGQGLEFLIYFQGNSAPDKSGLPSDRFSAERTGGSVSTLTIQRTQQEDSAVYLCASSAHLSSYNEQFFGPGTRLTVL.

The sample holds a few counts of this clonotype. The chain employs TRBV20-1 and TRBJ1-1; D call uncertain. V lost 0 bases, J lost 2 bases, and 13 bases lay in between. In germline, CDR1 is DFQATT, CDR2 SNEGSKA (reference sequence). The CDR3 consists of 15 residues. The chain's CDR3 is CSAREVWEVNTEAFF. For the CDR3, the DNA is TGCAGTGCTAGAGAAGTTTGGGAGGTAAACACTGAAGCTTTCTTT.

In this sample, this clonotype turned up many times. DNA for the CDR3: TGCAGCGTTGCGAAGGACAGGAGTAACTATGGCTACACCTTC. Its translation is CSVAKDRSNYGYTF. The chain combines TRBV29-1 with TRBJ1-2, with 7 bases that match TRBD1. V shed 4 bases, J shed 1 base, and the junction held 6 bases outside the gene matches. This CDR3 has 14 residues. The germline V gene has CDR1 SQVTM and CDR2 ANQGSEA.

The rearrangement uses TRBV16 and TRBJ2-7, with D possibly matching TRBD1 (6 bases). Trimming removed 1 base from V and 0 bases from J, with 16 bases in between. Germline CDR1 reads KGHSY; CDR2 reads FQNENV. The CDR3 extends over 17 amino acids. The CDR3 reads CASSQFYWDTISYEQYF. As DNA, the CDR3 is TGTGCCAGCAGCCAATTTTATTGGGACACCATCTCCTACGAGCAGTACTTC.

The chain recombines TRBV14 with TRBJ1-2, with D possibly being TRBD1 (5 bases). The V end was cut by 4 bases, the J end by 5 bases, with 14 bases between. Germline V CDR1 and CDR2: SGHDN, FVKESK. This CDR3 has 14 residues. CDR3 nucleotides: TGTGCCAGCAGCCCTAGGACAATGGGGTATGGCTACACCTTC. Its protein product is CASSPRTMGYGYTF.

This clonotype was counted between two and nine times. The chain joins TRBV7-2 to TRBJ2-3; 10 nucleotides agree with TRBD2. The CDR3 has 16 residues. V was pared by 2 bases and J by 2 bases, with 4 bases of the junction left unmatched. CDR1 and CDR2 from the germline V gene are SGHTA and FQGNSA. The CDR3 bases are TGTGCCAGCAGCTTACAGGGACTAGCGCTCACAGATACGCAGTATTTT. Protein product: CASSLQGLALTDTQYF.

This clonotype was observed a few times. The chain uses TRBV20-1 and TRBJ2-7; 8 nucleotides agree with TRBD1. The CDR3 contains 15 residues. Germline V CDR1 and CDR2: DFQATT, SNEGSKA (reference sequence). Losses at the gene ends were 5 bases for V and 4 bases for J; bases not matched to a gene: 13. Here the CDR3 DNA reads TGCAGTGCTCGTATGGAAAAAAGGACAGGGTACGAGCAGTACTTC. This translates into CSARMEKRTGYEQYF.

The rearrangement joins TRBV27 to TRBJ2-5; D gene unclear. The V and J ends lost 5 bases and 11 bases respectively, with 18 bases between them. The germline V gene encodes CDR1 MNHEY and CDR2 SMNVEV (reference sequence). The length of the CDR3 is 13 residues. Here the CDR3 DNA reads TGTGCCAGCAGTCCCCTCGCGTTTGGTGAGCAGTACTTC. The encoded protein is CASSPLAFGEQYF.

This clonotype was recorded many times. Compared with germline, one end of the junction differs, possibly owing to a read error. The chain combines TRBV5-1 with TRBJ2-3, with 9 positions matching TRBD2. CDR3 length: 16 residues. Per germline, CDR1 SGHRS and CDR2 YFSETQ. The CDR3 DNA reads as TGTGCCAGCAGTTTATCGCTAGCGGGGTTCACAGATACGCAGTATTTT. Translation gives CASSLSLAGFTDTQYF.

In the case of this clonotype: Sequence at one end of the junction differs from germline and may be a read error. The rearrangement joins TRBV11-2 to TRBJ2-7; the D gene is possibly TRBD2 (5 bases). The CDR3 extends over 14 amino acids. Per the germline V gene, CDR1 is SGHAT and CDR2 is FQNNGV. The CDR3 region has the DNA TGTGCCAGCAGCTTATTTCGGGGTACCTACGAGCACTACTTC. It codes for CASSLFRGTYEHYF. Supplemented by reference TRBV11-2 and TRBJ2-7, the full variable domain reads EAGVAQSPRYKIIEKRQSVAFWCNPISGHATLYWYQQILGQGPKLLIQFQNNGVVDDSQLPKDRFSAERLKGVDSTLKIQPAKLEDSAVYLCASSLFRGTYEHYFGPGTRLTVT.

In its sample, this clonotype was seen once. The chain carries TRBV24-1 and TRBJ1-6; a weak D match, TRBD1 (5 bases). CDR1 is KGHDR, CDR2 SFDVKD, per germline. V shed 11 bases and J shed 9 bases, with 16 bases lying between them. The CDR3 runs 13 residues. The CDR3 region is CANQGSGVSPLHF. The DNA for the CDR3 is TGTGCCAATCAGGGAAGTGGGGTTTCACCCCTCCACTTT.

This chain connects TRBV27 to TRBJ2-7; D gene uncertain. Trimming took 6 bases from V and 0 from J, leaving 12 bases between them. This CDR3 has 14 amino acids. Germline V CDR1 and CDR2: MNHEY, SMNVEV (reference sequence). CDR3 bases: TGTGCCAGCAGCGCTGTGACTCGCTCCTACGAGCAGTACTTC. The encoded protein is CASSAVTRSYEQYF.

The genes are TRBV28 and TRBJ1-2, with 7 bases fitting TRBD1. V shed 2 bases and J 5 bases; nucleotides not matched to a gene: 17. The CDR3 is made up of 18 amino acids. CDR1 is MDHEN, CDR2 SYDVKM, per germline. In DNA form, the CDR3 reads TGTGCCAGCAGTTTAAATTTCGGGATAGCGACAGGGTGGTATGGCTACACCTTC. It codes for CASSLNFGIATGWYGYTF.

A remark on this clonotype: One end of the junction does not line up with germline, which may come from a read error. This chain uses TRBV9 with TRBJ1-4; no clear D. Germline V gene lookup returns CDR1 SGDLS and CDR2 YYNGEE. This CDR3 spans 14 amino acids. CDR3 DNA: TGTGCCAGCAGCGTAGCCCTGGGTAATGAAAAGCTGTTTTTT. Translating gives CASSVALGNEKLFF.

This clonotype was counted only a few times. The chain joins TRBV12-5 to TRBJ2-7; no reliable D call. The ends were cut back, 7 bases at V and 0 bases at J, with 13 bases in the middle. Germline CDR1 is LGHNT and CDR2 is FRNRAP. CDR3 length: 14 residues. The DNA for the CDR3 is TGTGCTAGTGCCCTGACTCCCTACTCCTACGAGCAGTACTTC. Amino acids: CASALTPYSYEQYF.

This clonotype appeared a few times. The CDR3 sequence is CASSIGQGNEQFF. CDR3 coding DNA: TGTGCCAGCAGCATCGGACAGGGCAATGAGCAGTTCTTC. V usage is TRBV11-2 and J usage is TRBJ2-1; 8 bases map to TRBD1. After removal of 5 bases from V and 6 bases from J, the junction contained 3 bases not matched to a gene. Germline V gene lookup returns CDR1 SGHAT and CDR2 FQNNGV. The CDR3 loop spans 13 amino acids.

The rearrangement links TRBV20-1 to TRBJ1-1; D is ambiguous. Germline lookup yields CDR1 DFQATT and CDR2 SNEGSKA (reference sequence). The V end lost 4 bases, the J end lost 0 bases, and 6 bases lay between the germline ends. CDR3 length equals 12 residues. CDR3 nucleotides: TGCAGTGCTATGTCCATGAACACTGAAGCTTTCTTT. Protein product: CSAMSMNTEAFF.

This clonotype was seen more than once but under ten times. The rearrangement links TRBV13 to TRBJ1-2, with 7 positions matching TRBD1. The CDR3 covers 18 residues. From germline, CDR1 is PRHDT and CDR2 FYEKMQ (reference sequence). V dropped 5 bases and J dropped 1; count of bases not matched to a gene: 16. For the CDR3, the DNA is TGTGCCAGCAGCCGCCTTACTGTAAGACAGGGAGGTAACTATGGCTACACCTTC. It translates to CASSRLTVRQGGNYGYTF.

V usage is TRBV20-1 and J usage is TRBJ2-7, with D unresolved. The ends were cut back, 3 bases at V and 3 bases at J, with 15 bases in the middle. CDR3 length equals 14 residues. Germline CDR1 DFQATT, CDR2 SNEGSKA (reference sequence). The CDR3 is CSASLVGPDYEQYF. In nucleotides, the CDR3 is TGCAGTGCTAGTCTCGTAGGACCCGACTACGAGCAGTACTTC.

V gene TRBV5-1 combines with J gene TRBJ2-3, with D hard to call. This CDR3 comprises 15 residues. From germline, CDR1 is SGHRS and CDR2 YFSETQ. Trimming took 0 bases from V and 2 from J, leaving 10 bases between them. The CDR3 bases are TGCGCCAGCAGCTTGGGTCGCCCGAACACAGATACGCAGTATTTT. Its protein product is CASSLGRPNTDTQYF.

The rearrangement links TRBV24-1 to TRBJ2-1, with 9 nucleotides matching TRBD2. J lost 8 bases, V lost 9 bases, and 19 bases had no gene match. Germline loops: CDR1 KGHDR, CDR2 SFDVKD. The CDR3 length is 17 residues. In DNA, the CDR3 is TGTGCCACCGGGGGCCCATGGCGGGAGGGCTTCGGCCATGAGCAGTTCTTC. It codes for CATGGPWREGFGHEQFF.

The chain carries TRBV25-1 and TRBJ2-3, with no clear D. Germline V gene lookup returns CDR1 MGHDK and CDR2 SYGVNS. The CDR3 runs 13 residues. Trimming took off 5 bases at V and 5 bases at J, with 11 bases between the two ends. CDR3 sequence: CASSPVPKDTQYF. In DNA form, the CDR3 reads TGTGCCAGCAGTCCTGTCCCCAAAGATACGCAGTATTTT.

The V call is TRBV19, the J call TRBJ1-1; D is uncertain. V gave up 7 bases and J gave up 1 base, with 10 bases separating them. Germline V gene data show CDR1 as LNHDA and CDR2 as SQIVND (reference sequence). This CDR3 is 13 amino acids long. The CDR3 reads CASNDPWNTEAFF. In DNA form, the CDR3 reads TGTGCCAGTAACGATCCCTGGAACACTGAAGCTTTCTTT.

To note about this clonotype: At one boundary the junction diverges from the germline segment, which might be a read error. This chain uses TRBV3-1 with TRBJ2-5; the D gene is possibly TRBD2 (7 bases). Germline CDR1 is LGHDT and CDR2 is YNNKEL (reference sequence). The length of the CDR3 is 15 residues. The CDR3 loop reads CTSSPRGGVGETQYF. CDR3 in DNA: TGTACCAGCAGCCCCAGAGGGGGGGTGGGAGAGACCCAGTACTTC.

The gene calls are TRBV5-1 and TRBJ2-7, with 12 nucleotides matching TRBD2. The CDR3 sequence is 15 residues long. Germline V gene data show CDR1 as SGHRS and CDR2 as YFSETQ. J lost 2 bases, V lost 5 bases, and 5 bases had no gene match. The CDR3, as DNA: TGCGCCAGCAGAAAACTAGCGGGAGGACCCTACGAGCAGTACTTC. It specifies CASRKLAGGPYEQYF.

The CDR3 is CASGLGHSYEQYF. The CDR3 region has the DNA TGTGCTAGTGGTTTGGGACACTCCTACGAGCAGTACTTC. This chain uses TRBV12-5 with TRBJ2-7; D is unclear. The germline V gene has CDR1 LGHNT and CDR2 FRNRAP. Trimming removed 1 base from V and 0 bases from J, with 4 bases in between. CDR3 length: 13 residues.

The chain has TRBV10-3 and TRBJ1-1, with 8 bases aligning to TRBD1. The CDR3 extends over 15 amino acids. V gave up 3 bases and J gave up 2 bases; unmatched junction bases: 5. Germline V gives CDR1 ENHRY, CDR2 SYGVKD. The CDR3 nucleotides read TGTGCCATCAGTGAAGGGGCAGGGGGCAACACTGAAGCTTTCTTT. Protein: CAISEGAGGNTEAFF.